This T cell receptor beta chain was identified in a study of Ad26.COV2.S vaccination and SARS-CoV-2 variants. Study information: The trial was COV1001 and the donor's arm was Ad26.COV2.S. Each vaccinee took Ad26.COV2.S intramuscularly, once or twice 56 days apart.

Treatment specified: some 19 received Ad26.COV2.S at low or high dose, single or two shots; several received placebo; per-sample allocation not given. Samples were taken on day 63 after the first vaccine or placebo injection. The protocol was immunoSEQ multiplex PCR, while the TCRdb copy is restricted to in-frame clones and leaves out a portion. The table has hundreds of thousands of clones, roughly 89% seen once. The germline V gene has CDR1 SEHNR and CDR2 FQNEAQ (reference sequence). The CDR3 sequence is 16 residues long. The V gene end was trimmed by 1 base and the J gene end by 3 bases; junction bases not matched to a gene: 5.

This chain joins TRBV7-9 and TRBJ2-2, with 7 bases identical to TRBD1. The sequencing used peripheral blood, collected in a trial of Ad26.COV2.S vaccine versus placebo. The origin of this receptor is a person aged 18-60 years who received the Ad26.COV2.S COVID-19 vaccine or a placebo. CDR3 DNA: TGTGCCAGCAGCTTAGAGGGGGCGAGTCACACCGGGGAGCTGTTTTTT. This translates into CASSLEGASHTGELFF.